Listed here are 21 T cell receptor beta chains from one sample, sequenced in a study of control samples from healthy donors and cancer patients. Sequenced by immunoSEQ multiplex PCR; TCRdb stores in-frame clones only, minus some. The data hold roughly 180,000 clones, with roughly 94% observed a single time. The material sequenced was blood. Receptors were obtained from a woman aged 18-30 years in good health.

The rearrangement joins TRBV2 to TRBJ2-5, with D perhaps matching TRBD1 or TRBD2 (5 bases each). Germline V gene lookup returns CDR1 SNHLY and CDR2 FYNNEI. The CDR3 has 16 residues. With 5 bases removed from V and 5 bases from J, the gap between germline ends came to 21 bases. The CDR3 DNA sequence: TGTGCCAGCAGTAGCCCCCGGGACCCCTTCACGGAGACCCAGTACTTC. Its translation is CASSSPRDPFTETQYF.

V is TRBV7-3 and J is TRBJ1-2; TRBD1 agrees at 7 bases. The CDR3 length is 13 residues. Germline loops: CDR1 SGHTA, CDR2 FQGTGA. With 5 bases clipped from V and 5 bases from J, the junction kept 5 bases outside the gene matches. CDR3 loop: CASSKTGEYGYTF. Here the CDR3 DNA reads TGTGCCAGCAGCAAAACAGGGGAATATGGCTACACCTTC.

This clone appeared once. The chain couples TRBV5-5 to TRBJ1-1; D is uncertain. V shed 1 base and J shed 3 bases, with 7 bases lying between them. CDR1 is SGHKS, CDR2 YYEKEE, per germline (reference sequence). This CDR3 has 13 residues. The CDR3 sequence: CASSLFRDTEAFF. CDR3 coding DNA: TGTGCCAGCAGCTTGTTTCGGGACACTGAAGCTTTCTTT.

This clone was observed a handful of times. This rearrangement joins TRBV3-1 (or the pseudogene TRBV3-2) to TRBJ1-3, with D uncertain. The CDR3 has 15 residues. Germline V gene sequence: CDR1 LGHDT, CDR2 YNNKEL (reference sequence). Trimming cost V 1 base and J 0 bases, with 7 bases left between them. CDR3 residues: CASSQGTGSGNTIYF. The CDR3 DNA reads as TGTGCCAGCAGCCAAGGGACCGGCTCTGGAAACACCATATATTTT.

The gene calls are TRBV5-1 and TRBJ2-7; 7 bases line up with TRBD2. Germline assignment: CDR1 SGHRS and CDR2 YFSETQ. The junction had 7 bases not matched to a gene; V was cut back by 4 bases and J by 3 bases. The CDR3 runs 14 residues. The DNA of the CDR3 is TGCGCCAGCAGCCCCCGTAGCGGGTTCTACGAGCAGTACTTC. It translates to CASSPRSGFYEQYF.

This rearrangement joins TRBV2 to TRBJ1-2; TRBD1 might be the D (5 bases). The germline CDR1 and CDR2 sequences are SNHLY and FYNNEI. V was pared by 2 bases and J by 2 bases, with 9 bases between. This CDR3 has 14 amino acids. The CDR3 coding sequence is TGTGCCAGCAGTGAAACAGGCAGAAACTATGGCTACACCTTC. This encodes CASSETGRNYGYTF.

The CDR3, as DNA: TGCGCCAGCAGTCAATCCGTAAGGACAGGGCTTTCGAACACCGGGGAGCTGTTTTTT. The encoded protein is CASSQSVRTGLSNTGELFF. V usage is TRBV23-1 and J usage is TRBJ2-2; 8 bases fit TRBD1. TRBV23-1 is assigned to the ORF class and has an uncertain function. CDR3 length equals 19 residues. J was trimmed by 0 bases and V by 0 bases; bases with no gene match: 9.

The genes are TRBV11-2 and TRBJ2-3; a weak D match, TRBD2 (5 bases). The V end lost 1 base, the J end lost 1 base, and 9 bases lay between the germline ends. Germline V gene data show CDR1 as SGHAT and CDR2 as FQNNGV. CDR3 length: 15 residues. CDR3 sequence: CASSLGRTGTDTQYF. CDR3 bases: TGTGCCAGCAGCTTAGGGCGGACTGGCACAGATACGCAGTATTTT.

The gene calls are TRBV28 and TRBJ2-7; D is unresolved. CDR1 and CDR2 from the germline V gene are MDHEN and SYDVKM. The length of the CDR3 is 15 residues. V was clipped by 5 bases and J by 2 bases, with 16 bases between them. This CDR3 is CASSGYRKGTYEQYF. CDR3 sequence (DNA): TGTGCCAGCAGTGGGTATCGGAAAGGGACCTACGAGCAGTACTTC.

The chain joins TRBV10-3 to TRBJ2-5; no clear D. V was pared by 4 bases and J by 4 bases, with 7 bases between. The CDR3 has 12 residues. Germline V gene lookup returns CDR1 ENHRY and CDR2 SYGVKD. The CDR3 DNA follows: TGTGCCATCAGTGGGGGTGGAGAGACCCAGTACTTC. This codes for CAISGGGETQYF.

The chain carries TRBV6-1 and TRBJ2-1; 11 nucleotides align to TRBD2. The CDR3 totals 16 residues. Looked up from germline, CDR1 is MNHNS and CDR2 is SASEGT. The ends lost 4 bases at V and 10 bases at J; junction bases unmatched: 12. The CDR3 nucleotides read TGTGCCAGCAGTGCGTACACCGGGACTAGCGGCGGAGAGCAGTTCTTC. This gives the protein CASSAYTGTSGGEQFF.

The CDR3 coding sequence is TGCGCCAGCAGCTTGACAGGTTTTCAGCCCCAGCATTTT. Protein: CASSLTGFQPQHF. This chain links TRBV5-1 with TRBJ1-5; tentative D call: TRBD1 (5 bases). Germline CDR1 is SGHRS and CDR2 is YFSETQ. The CDR3 is made up of 13 amino acids. The ends were cut back, 1 base at V and 6 bases at J, with 8 bases in the middle.

The rearrangement links TRBV6-2 or TRBV6-3 to TRBJ1-2, with D tentatively TRBD1 (5 bases). The CDR3 loop spans 15 amino acids. Trimming removed 7 bases at V and 4 bases at J, with 19 bases between. Germline V gene data show CDR1 as MNHEY and CDR2 as SVGEGT. The CDR3 nucleotides read TGTGCCAGCATCCCGTCGGAGGGGCACGGCTATGGCTACACCTTC. Its protein product is CASIPSEGHGYGYTF.

In this sample, this clone turned up once. The chain employs TRBV19 and TRBJ2-5, with D hard to call. The ends were cut back, 2 bases at V and 5 bases at J, with 18 bases in the middle. This CDR3 is 16 amino acids long. Germline V gene lookup returns CDR1 LNHDA and CDR2 SQIVND (reference sequence). CDR3 amino acids: CASSILTSISRETQYF. CDR3 coding DNA: TGTGCCAGTAGTATACTAACTTCGATTAGCAGGGAGACCCAGTACTTC.

This chain connects TRBV4-1 to TRBJ1-4, with D possibly TRBD1 on 6 matching bases. The CDR3 is made up of 17 amino acids. The ends were cut back, 0 bases at V and 5 bases at J, with 16 bases in the middle. The V gene's germline CDR1 is MGHRA and CDR2 YSYEKL. The DNA of the CDR3 is TGCGCCAGCAGCCAAGATCCTATTCGGACAGTGAATGAAAAACTGTTTTTT. Translated, it gives CASSQDPIRTVNEKLFF.

The CDR3 DNA sequence: TGCAGCGTTGAGAGGGACCCTGGCACTGAAGCTTTCTTT. Its protein is CSVERDPGTEAFF. The chain joins TRBV29-1 to TRBJ1-1, with D tentatively TRBD1 (5 bases). The germline CDR1 and CDR2 sequences are SQVTM and ANQGSEA. The CDR3 consists of 13 residues. Trimming shortened V by 3 bases and J by 4 bases, and 12 bases separated the two germline ends.

The chain couples TRBV4-1 to TRBJ1-2; no clear D. Trimming removed 2 bases from V and 2 bases from J, with 6 bases in between. The CDR3 runs to 13 residues. Germline V CDR1 and CDR2: MGHRA, YSYEKL. The CDR3 nucleotides read TGCGCCAGCAGCCAAATGTTGAACTATGGCTACACCTTC. This translates into CASSQMLNYGYTF.

V usage is TRBV3-1 (or the pseudogene TRBV3-2) and J usage is TRBJ2-2, with TRBD1 matching over 10 bases. Germline CDR1 LGHDT, CDR2 YNNKEL (reference sequence). The trim removed 4 bases at V and 5 bases at J, leaving 1 base unmatched. This CDR3 contains 14 residues. The CDR3 nucleotides are TGTGCCAGCAGCCGGACAGGGGGGACCGGGGAGCTGTTTTTT. The encoded protein is CASSRTGGTGELFF.

The chain couples TRBV5-4 to TRBJ1-4, with D unresolved. V gave up 2 bases and J gave up 5 bases, with 4 bases separating them. Germline V gives CDR1 SGHNT, CDR2 YYREEE (reference sequence). CDR3 length: 12 amino acids. The CDR3, as DNA: TGTGCCAGCAGCTTCCGGAATGAAAAACTGTTTTTT. Amino acid sequence: CASSFRNEKLFF.

This clone is a singleton in its sample. The chain links TRBV28 to TRBJ1-2; D unresolved. Germline CDR1 reads MDHEN; CDR2 reads SYDVKM. The CDR3 loop spans 16 amino acids. The V end was cut by 6 bases, the J end by 4 bases, with 21 bases between. CDR3 nucleotide sequence: TGTGCCAGCAGCCTAGAACCGGGATCCGGAGGCTATGGCTACACCTTC. The encoded protein is CASSLEPGSGGYGYTF.

V gene TRBV10-1 combines with J gene TRBJ2-1, with 9 bases lining up with TRBD1. V gave up 4 bases and J gave up 6 bases; unmatched junction bases: 1. Germline CDR1 WNHNN, CDR2 SYGVQD (reference sequence). The CDR3 is 13 amino acids. The CDR3 reads CASSGTGVNEQFF. The CDR3 DNA sequence: TGCGCCAGCAGTGGGACAGGGGTCAATGAGCAGTTCTTC.